This TCR beta chain originates from a study of cytomegalovirus exposure and HLA in healthy donors (dated by TCRdb to 2015 to 2018). General notes on the study: An earlier analysis of roughly 500 of the donors reported around 280 Gb of sequence data and some 110 million unique TCR beta sequences obtained from around 170 million T cells. An early release that covered fewer than 800 HLA-typed donors contained approximately 320 gigabases of sequencing data and tens of millions of unique TCR sequences. Of the roughly 410 genotyped donors, 65% to 90% were placed in the genetic ancestry cluster associated with self-reported Caucasian donors. The study was designed to test whether signatures of past pathogen exposure could be identified by cataloging public T cell receptors. The study profiled the T cell repertoires of 500 to 800 subjects by immunosequencing and related them to cytomegalovirus serostatus. Besides the first cohort of some 670 subjects, a separate validation cohort made up of about 120 different subjects was used. To predict cytomegalovirus infection status, the study brought together high-throughput TCR immunosequencing, statistical association of individual TCRs with disease status, and machine learning. A later analysis re-examined previously published TCR beta repertoires from 500 to 700 donors and added high-resolution HLA genotyping to investigate patterns of TCR occurrence. In the later analysis, no new phenotypic data were used to find candidate immune exposures; instead, reliance was placed on TCR beta sequences and their occurrence across donors. An earlier analysis of some 500 of the donors used high-throughput TCR beta sequencing to judge whether each TCR beta V gene segment behaved as functional or pseudogenic. Donor age, sex, ethnicity and CMV serostatus were compiled together with the repertoire data. In a later genetic analysis, genome-wide SNP genotypes for 398 of the 666 donors were used, and that subset was treated as a discovery cohort. Every repertoire in the discovery cohort had been generated on one and the same sequencing platform. Class I and class II HLA loci were covered by the typing at four-digit resolution. Typing coverage differed by locus: A, B, C, DRB1 and DQB1 were typed in roughly 629-630 donors, DQA1 in approximately 520, DPA1 in nearly 610, and DPB1 in 472. Several DR-DQ haplotypes were handled as single units for association and clustering, since linkage in the cohort was strong. Across some 400 genotyped donors of the cohort, an average of approximately 200,000 unique TCR beta nucleotide sequences per donor were sequenced, and 15% to 20% of those sequences were non-productive.

Library method: the immunoSEQ multiplex PCR assay. A mixture of 60 forward primers for TCR Vbeta segments and 13 reverse primers for TCR Jbeta segments was used in the multiplex PCR. The CDR3 region of rearranged TCR beta genes was amplified from genomic DNA by a multiplex PCR assay. The amplified TCR beta libraries were sequenced on the Illumina HiSeq System as 87-base-pair reads. The authors processed their data as follows. A later analysis tallied roughly 78 million unique TCR beta chains across the 666 repertoires, and about 10 million of those chains were shared by two or more donors. Raw reads were error-corrected and collapsed into unique sequences with a nearest-neighbor algorithm that merged closely related sequences to remove PCR and sequencing errors. V, D and J gene segments were assigned by aligning CDR3 sequences to IMGT reference sequences. For a sequence to be retained, at least a six-nucleotide match to both a V gene segment and a J gene segment was required. Rearrangements were classified as productive when the CDR3 lacked stop codons and remained in frame with V and J, and all other rearrangements were classified as non-productive. Following IMGT convention, CDR3 was defined as the stretch from the second conserved V-encoded cysteine to the conserved J-encoded phenylalanine. The earlier analysis of some 580 of the donors excluded any sequence lacking an unambiguous match to a single V gene segment. An earlier analysis of fewer than 750 of the donors called V segments functional above 56.7% productive rearrangements and segregating when the between-donor standard deviation exceeded 5%. To diagnose cytomegalovirus status from the catalog of TCR beta chain sequences, a statistical classification framework was built. A later analysis assigned V and J genes by comparing TCR nucleotide sequences with IMGT/GENE-DB human TR gene sequences. In a later analysis, CDR3 sequences and most-parsimonious VDJ recombination scenarios were assigned using the TCRdist pipeline. In a later analysis, every TCR beta chain was defined by the combination of its CDR3 amino acid sequence and its V-gene family, and reads without a unique V-gene family were dropped. A later analysis removed several hundred highly shared, low-generation-probability nucleotide sequences to deal with suspected cross-contamination and a sequencing artifact. In a later analysis, a clonal expansion index was calculated for each public chain from normalized within-repertoire ranks of inferred template counts. In a later analysis, generation probabilities were computed using a VDJ recombination model fitted to out-of-frame rearrangements, and the results were checked against IGoR. In a later analysis, TCR-TCR, TCR-HLA and TCR-CMV co-occurrence was scored with hypergeometric tests, and a repertoire-size bias correction was applied to TCR pairs. A later analysis estimated false discovery rates by permuting HLA or CMV assignments 20 times. A later analysis grouped co-occurring TCRs with DBSCAN, adding TCRdist sequence similarity when clustering within HLA-allele-positive subsets. Repertoires with fewer than 30,000 or more than 120,000 public chains were left out of co-occurrence clustering, as were several repertoires with anomalous nucleotide sharing. TCRdb retrieved this table from immuneACCESS and kept in-frame rearrangements only. Not all clones are present; in checked studies, unresolved V genes account for under half, and no reason is known for the remainder. V and J calls and clone size come straight from that table; D and trimming were deduced from the DNA. The sample table lists approximately 290,000 clones, about four fifths of them with a count of one. The top ten clonotypes cover roughly 0.3% of the sample.

The CDR3 contains 14 residues, cysteine and phenylalanine counted. Solely the CDR3 DNA is kept, with 42 bases framed from the first base. According to the germline V gene (reference sequence), CDR1 reads MNHEY and CDR2 reads SMNVEV. The cohort comprised some 680 healthy bone marrow donors. At the time of sampling, every cohort member was nominally healthy, though immune exposures that went unrecorded were likely present. The donor tested CMV seronegative, placing the donor among the roughly 350 seronegative members of the cohort. Each donor provided a peripheral blood sample, and peripheral blood mononuclear cells were used for TCR beta sequencing. Genomic DNA extraction from the blood cell samples was performed with the Qiagen DNeasy Blood Extraction Kit. The research as a whole found: When HLA alleles, especially DR and DQ, strongly co-occurred, attributing TCR associations to individual alleles was difficult. Because counts were too low, roughly 17 rarely observed V segments, including chromosome 9 orphons, were left out of the earlier analysis of a few hundred of the donors. A cluster of highly shared sequence variants was judged likely to represent a technical artifact of the sequencing pipeline. Compared with equally common non-associated chains, HLA-associated TCR beta chains in a later analysis were more clonally expanded and had lower generation probabilities. The cohort was sequenced for TCR beta chains only, and without alpha or paired-chain data the features that could be detected were limited. A later analysis associated around 16,000 TCR beta sequences with specific HLA alleles at a false discovery rate of 0.05. The only immune exposure information available for the cohort was CMV serostatus. In vitro tests confirmed that three of the cytomegalovirus-associated TCR beta chains recognize cytomegalovirus antigens. Most TCR sequences were seen in very few donors, while some public TCRs were found in many individuals. HLA typing was unavailable for some donors at each locus, so association tests used only the typed subset. According to a later analysis, most CMV-associated TCR beta chains appeared to be HLA-restricted, and the HLA associations seemed to be driven largely by CMV exposure. According to a later genetic analysis, donors in an Asian-associated ancestry cluster had fewer N-insertions in productive TCRs than the approximately 670-donor mean. Linkage disequilibrium might explain the correlated functional status among segregating V segments, but an unknown experimental factor could not be excluded. A further reported finding was that TCR beta sequences accurately predicted the HLA-A and HLA-B alleles for most subjects in the first cohort. Presence/absence analyses assumed roughly uniform sequencing depth across donors, an assumption that may not hold. In both the original and validation cohorts, the classifier was reported to diagnose cytomegalovirus status with high specificity and sensitivity. In a later genetic analysis, a missense DCLRE1C variant was associated with V-gene and J-gene trimming of TCR beta chains, and the association was replicated in an independent cohort. The study listed 170 or so TCR beta chains as associated with cytomegalovirus. According to the authors, the approach could potentially be generalized to other disease states and immunological phenotypes. According to a later analysis, parvovirus B19, influenza, CMV and Epstein-Barr virus appeared linked to several top co-occurrence clusters. Some IMGT-functional V segments, including TRBV6-2 and TRBV6-3, could not be distinguished by the 87-base-pair reads and were therefore excluded. In an earlier analysis of under 600 of the donors, most TCR beta V segments were observed in productive rearrangements about 87% or about 30% of the time, broadly matching IMGT annotations. According to a later analysis, TCR association rates differed among HLA loci, with DRB1 alleles showing the most associated TCRs and HLA-C alleles showing the fewest.

Of note for this clone: The antigen this receptor binds is unknown. Germline is not matched at one junction end, which may reflect a read error.

Sequenced sample: PBMCs. The TCR originated in a girl aged 2-10 years in good health and CMV-seronegative. The chain uses TRBV27 and TRBJ2-3, with the D gene too uncertain to name. For the CDR3, the sequence is CASSFQRSTDTHYF. The sequenced DNA: TGTGCCAGCAGTTTCCAGAGAAGCACAGATACGCATTATTTT.